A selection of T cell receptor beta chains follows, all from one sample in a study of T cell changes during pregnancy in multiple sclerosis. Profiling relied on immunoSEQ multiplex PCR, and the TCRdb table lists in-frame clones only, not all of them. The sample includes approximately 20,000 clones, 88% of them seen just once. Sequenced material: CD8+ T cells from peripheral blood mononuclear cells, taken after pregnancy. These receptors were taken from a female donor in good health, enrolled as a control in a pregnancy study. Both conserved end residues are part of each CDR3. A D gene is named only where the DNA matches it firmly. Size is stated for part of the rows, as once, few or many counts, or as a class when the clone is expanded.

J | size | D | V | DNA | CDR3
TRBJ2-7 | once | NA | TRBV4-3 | TGCGCCAGCAGCCAAGGGCGAGGGCCTGCCTACGAGCAGTACTTC | CASSQGRGPAYEQYF
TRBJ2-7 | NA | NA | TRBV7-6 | TGTGCCAGCAGCTTAAGTTCGAGGGGGGGCTTCCACGAGCAGTACTTC | CASSLSSRGGFHEQYF
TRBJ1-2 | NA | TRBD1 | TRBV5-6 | TGTGCCAGCAGCTTGCTGGGACAGAGTATTACTAACTATGGCTACACCTTC | CASSLLGQSITNYGYTF
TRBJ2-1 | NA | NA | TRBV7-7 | TGTGCCAGCAGCTTTTCCGCAGGGGCCACCTACAATGAGCAGTTCTTC | CASSFSAGATYNEQFF
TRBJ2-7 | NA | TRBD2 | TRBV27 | TGTGCCAGCAGCGCTGGGGCGGGGGTCTACTCCTACGAGCAGTACTTC | CASSAGAGVYSYEQYF
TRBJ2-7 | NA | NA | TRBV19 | TGTGCCAGTAGTATAGATCTCGTAGGGGCCGCCACCTACGAGCAGTACTTC | CASSIDLVGAATYEQYF
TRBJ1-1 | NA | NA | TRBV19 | TGTGCCAGTGGGACCGGGAGGTGGGAGAACACTGAAGCTTTCTTT | CASGTGRWENTEAFF
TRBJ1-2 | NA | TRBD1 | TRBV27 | TGTGCCAGCAGTTTTAGACAGGGTGTCTATGGCTACACCTTC | CASSFRQGVYGYTF
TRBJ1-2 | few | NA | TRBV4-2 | TGTGCCAGCAGCCAGTCCCTCACGGGGGGCTATGGCTACACCTTC | CASSQSLTGGYGYTF
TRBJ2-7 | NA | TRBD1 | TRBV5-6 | TGTGCCAGCAGCATCCGGGACAGGGACTACGAGCAGTACTTC | CASSIRDRDYEQYF
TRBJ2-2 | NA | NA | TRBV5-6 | TGTGCCAGCATAGCTAGATCCCATAGCGGGGAGCTGTTTTTT | CASIARSHSGELFF
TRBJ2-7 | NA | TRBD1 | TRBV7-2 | TGTGCCAGCAGTTGGACAGGGGGCTCCTACGAGCAGTACTTC | CASSWTGGSYEQYF
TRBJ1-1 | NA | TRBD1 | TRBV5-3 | TGTGCCAGAAGCACAGGGGGCACTGAAGCTTTCTTT | CARSTGGTEAFF
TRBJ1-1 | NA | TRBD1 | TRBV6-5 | TGTGCCAGCAGTACAGCAGGGGGCACTGAAGCTTTCTTT | CASSTAGGTEAFF
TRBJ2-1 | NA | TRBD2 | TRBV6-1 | TGTGCCAGCAGCCGAAAAGCGGGGCATACCAATGAGCAGTTCTTC | CASSRKAGHTNEQFF
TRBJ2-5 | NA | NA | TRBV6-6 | TGTGCCAGCAGTGAGTTCCGGCAGGGAGAGACCCAGTACTTC | CASSEFRQGETQYF
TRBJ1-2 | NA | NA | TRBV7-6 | TGTGCCAGCAGCTCCCTTGGGGGCAGGGTGGACTATGGCTACACCTTC | CASSSLGGRVDYGYTF
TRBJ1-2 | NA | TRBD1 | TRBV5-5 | TGTGCCACCTACCGGACGGGACAGGATGGCTACACCTTC | CATYRTGQDGYTF
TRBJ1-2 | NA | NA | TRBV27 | TGTGCCAGCAGTTCCGGCGGGGTCTATGGCTACACCTTC | CASSSGGVYGYTF
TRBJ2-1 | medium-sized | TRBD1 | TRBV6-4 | TGTGCCAGCAGTGACTCGACAGGGGGCAATGAGCAGTTCTTC | CASSDSTGGNEQFF
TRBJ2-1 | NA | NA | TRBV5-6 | TGTGCCAGCAGCTTGGTGGGCGGGACCTACAATGAGCAGTTCTTC | CASSLVGGTYNEQFF
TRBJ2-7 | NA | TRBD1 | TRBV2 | TGTGCCAGCAGTGCACGGGACAGGGCCTACGAGCAGTACTTC | CASSARDRAYEQYF
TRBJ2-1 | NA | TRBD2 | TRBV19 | TGTGCCAGTGCCGTCCGAGCGGGGGGTTACAATGAGCAGTTCTTC | CASAVRAGGYNEQFF
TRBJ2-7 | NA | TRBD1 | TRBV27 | TGTGCCAGCAGTGTCGACCCGGGACAGGGGGCAGCCGGGGACCAGTACTTC | CASSVDPGQGAAGDQYF
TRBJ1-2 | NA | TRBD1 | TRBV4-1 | TGCGCCAGCAGCCAAGAAAGGAGGACAGGCACTAACTATGGCTACACCTTC | CASSQERRTGTNYGYTF
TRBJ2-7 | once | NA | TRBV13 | TGTGCCAGCAGCTTAGGCCGCAGCTCCTACGAGCAGTACTTC | CASSLGRSSYEQYF
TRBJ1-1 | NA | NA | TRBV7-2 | TGTGCCAGCACCATGACGGGGAACACTGAAGCTTTCTTT | CASTMTGNTEAFF
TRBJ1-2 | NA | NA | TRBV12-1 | TGTGCCAGCAGCTTAACAGGGGGCGGTGGCTACACCTTC | CASSLTGGGGYTF
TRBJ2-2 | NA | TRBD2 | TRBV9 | TGTGCCAGCCTCCCCGGGGGGGCGGCGGAAGCGGACACCGGGGAGCTGTTTTTT | CASLPGGAAEADTGELFF
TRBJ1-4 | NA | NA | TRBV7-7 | TGTGCTAGCAGCGCTGGACAGCCTAATGAAAAACTGTTTTTT | CASSAGQPNEKLFF
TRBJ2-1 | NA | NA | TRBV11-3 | TGTGCCAGCAGCTTAGGACCAACCGGGGGCAATGAGCAGTTCTTC | CASSLGPTGGNEQFF
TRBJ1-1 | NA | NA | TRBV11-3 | TGTGCCAGCAGCTTAGAAGGCTGGCGGTTCGGAGGCACTGAAGCTTTCTTT | CASSLEGWRFGGTEAFF
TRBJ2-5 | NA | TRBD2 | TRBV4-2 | TGTGCCAGCAGCCAATCCCTTAGCGGGGGGGCAGAGACCCAGTACTTC | CASSQSLSGGAETQYF
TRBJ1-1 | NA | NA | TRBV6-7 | TGTGCCAGCAGTTACCCCCGGGGGGGGCCAGACACTGAAGCTTTCTTT | CASSYPRGGPDTEAFF
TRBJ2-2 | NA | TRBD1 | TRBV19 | TGTGCCAGTAGTCCACAGGGGGGGGAGCTGTTTTTT | CASSPQGGELFF
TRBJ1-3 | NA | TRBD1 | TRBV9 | TGTGCCAGCACCCCTGACAGGGGCCTTGGAAACACCATATATTTT | CASTPDRGLGNTIYF
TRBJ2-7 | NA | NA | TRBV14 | TGTGCCAGCAGCAAAGAAGAGGTTTACGAGCAGTACTTC | CASSKEEVYEQYF
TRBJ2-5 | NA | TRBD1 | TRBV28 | TGTGCCAGCAGCTCGGGCAGGGGGACAGGGATTACGGAGACCCAGTACTTC | CASSSGRGTGITETQYF
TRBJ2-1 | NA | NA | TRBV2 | TGTGCCAGCAGTGATCACGTTGACAAGCAGTTCTTC | CASSDHVDKQFF
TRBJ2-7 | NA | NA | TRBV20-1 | TGCAGTGCTAGACACGGCTACGAGCAGTACTTC | CSARHGYEQYF
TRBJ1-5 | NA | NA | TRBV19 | TGTGCCAGTAGTATAAGGGGCGGCAATCAGCCCCAGCATTTT | CASSIRGGNQPQHF
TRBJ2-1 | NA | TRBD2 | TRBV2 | TGTGCCAGCAGAGTACTAGCGGGGGGCTATGAGCAGTTCTTC | CASRVLAGGYEQFF
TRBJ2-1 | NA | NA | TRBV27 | TGTGCCAGCAGTTTAAGGGGGGGGAATGAGCAGTTCTTC | CASSLRGGNEQFF
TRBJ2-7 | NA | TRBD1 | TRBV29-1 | TGCAGCGTTGGGGACAGGGACCCCTACGAGCAGTACTTC | CSVGDRDPYEQYF
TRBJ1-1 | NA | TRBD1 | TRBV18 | TGTGCCAGCTCACCTCCTTGGATGGACAGGGTTTTCGGGACTGAAGCTTTCTTT | CASSPPWMDRVFGTEAFF
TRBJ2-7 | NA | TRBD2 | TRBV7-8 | TGTGCCAGCAGCTTAGGCGGGAGGGGGACAGAGCAGTACTTC | CASSLGGRGTEQYF
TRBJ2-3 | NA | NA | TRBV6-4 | TGTGCCAGCAGTAATGGACAGACTACAGATACGCAGTATTTT | CASSNGQTTDTQYF
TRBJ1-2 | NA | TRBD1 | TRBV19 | TGTGCCAGTAGTACCCACCAGACAGGGTACGTTTATGGCTACACCTTC | CASSTHQTGYVYGYTF
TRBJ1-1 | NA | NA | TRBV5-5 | TGTGCCAGCAGCTTCGAGGCGACGGCTTTCTTT | CASSFEATAFF
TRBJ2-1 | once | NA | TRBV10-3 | TGTGCCATCAGTGAGGGCACGTACAATGAGCAGTTCTTC | CAISEGTYNEQFF
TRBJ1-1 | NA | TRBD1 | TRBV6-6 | TGTGCCAGCGGGCGAGGACAGGGCGAGGCTTTCTTT | CASGRGQGEAFF
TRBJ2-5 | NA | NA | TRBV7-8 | TGTGCCAGCAGCCGCCTAACAGTCCTGGGACATGCTCAACAAGAGACCCAGTACTTC | CASSRLTVLGHAQQETQYF
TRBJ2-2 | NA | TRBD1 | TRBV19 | TGTGCCAGTACCCGACCGGGACAGCGTTACACCGGGGAGCTGTTTTTT | CASTRPGQRYTGELFF
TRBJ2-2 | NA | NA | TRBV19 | TGTGCCAGCAATCATTGGGGCAGGGGGGACACCGGGGAGCTGTTTTTT | CASNHWGRGDTGELFF
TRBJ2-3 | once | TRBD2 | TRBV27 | TGTGCCAGCAGTTTATTCGGCGGGGGGCGCAGCACAGATACGCAGTATTTT | CASSLFGGGRSTDTQYF